A selection of T cell receptor beta chains follows, all from one sample in a study of Graves' ophthalmopathy and Graves' hyperthyroidism. MiXCR was run by TCRdb on the multiplex PCR reads, yielding one entry per CDR3 protein. Of about 740,000 distinct CDR3 sequences in the sample, roughly two fifths were seen once. Sequenced: peripheral blood. The receptors stem from an adult man with Graves' ophthalmopathy. Both conserved end residues are part of each CDR3. Each record gives: V gene, J gene, D gene, clone size, CDR3 DNA, CDR3 protein. The D gene is left open where the match is weak. Clone sizes are given selectively: once, few, many, or a class where the clone is expanded.

TRBV12-3/TRBV12-4	TRBJ1-5	-	many	TGTGCCAGCAGGGGACGTAGGGATCAGCCCCAGCATTTT	CASRGRRDQPQHF
TRBV20-1	TRBJ1-5	TRBD1	many	TGCAGTGCTAGAGGCACAGGGGGGCGTCAGCCCCAGCATTTT	CSARGTGGRQPQHF
TRBV20-1	TRBJ1-1	-	-	TGCAGTGCTAGCCTCTTGGTGAACACTGAAGCTTTCTTT	CSASLLVNTEAFF
TRBV24-1	TRBJ1-5	-	many	TGTGCCACCAGTTTGGGACGGGACAATCAGCCCCAGCATTTT	CATSLGRDNQPQHF
TRBV9	TRBJ2-7	-	-	TGTGCCAGCAGCCGCTCGACATCAAGAGGGTTCGAGCAGTACTTC	CASSRSTSRGFEQYF
TRBV7-9	TRBJ1-4	-	few	TGTGCCAGCAGCTTAGCGGCCCTGCAGATTAATGAAAAACTGTTTTTT	CASSLAALQINEKLFF
TRBV7-2	TRBJ1-1	-	few	TGTGCCAGCAGCTTAGAGCGCCTGGGAAGGGCTGAAGCTTTCTTT	CASSLERLGRAEAFF
TRBV19	TRBJ1-2	-	-	TGTGCCAGTAGTAACAGGCCGGCTAACTATGGCTACACCTTC	CASSNRPANYGYTF
TRBV11-2	TRBJ2-5	-	few	TGTGCCAGCAGCCTCTTGGGGACCCAGTACTTC	CASSLLGTQYF
TRBV5-4	TRBJ2-7	TRBD2	few	TGTGCCAGCAGCCCCGGGAGGCAGAACCGCGCCGACGAGCAGTACTTC	CASSPGRQNRADEQYF
TRBV14	TRBJ2-6	-	few	TGTGCCAGCAGCCAACTAGGACAGCCCGGGGCCAACGTCCTGACTTTC	CASSQLGQPGANVLTF
TRBV25-1	TRBJ1-4	TRBD1	-	TGTGCCAGCAGTGAAGACAGGGAGAATGAAAAACTGTTTTTT	CASSEDRENEKLFF
TRBV19	TRBJ2-6	-	-	TGTGCCAGCACTACAGGGGCCAACGTCCTGACTTTC	CASTTGANVLTF
TRBV20-1	TRBJ2-7	-	few	TGCAGTGCGTCGGGAGCGCAGTACTTC	CSASGAQYF
TRBV6-1	TRBJ1-3	-	-	TGTGCCAGCAGTGAATTCGGGGCTGGAAACACCATATATTTT	CASSEFGAGNTIYF
TRBV10-1	TRBJ2-1	TRBD2	-	TGCGCCAGCAGTGAGGCGAAGGGACTAGCGGGGGGTGAGCAGTTCTTC	CASSEAKGLAGGEQFF
TRBV20-1	TRBJ1-4	TRBD1	-	TGCAGTGCTAGCGGGACAGGGGATTTAGGAAAACTGGTTTTT	CSASGTGDLGKLVF
TRBV9	TRBJ1-2	-	-	TGTGCCAGCAGCCCCCGAGGGGTCGAAGGCTACACCTTC	CASSPRGVEGYTF
TRBV11-2	TRBJ2-6	-	-	TGTGCCAGCAGCCAAGGGGGGGAGGGAGGCTCTGGGGCCAACGTCCTGACTTTC	CASSQGGEGGSGANVLTF
TRBV2	TRBJ1-1	-	-	TGTGCCAGCAGTGGATTAACCACCCGAGACACCACTTTTAGCACTGAAGCTTTCTTT	CASSGLTTRDTTFSTEAFF
TRBV29-1	TRBJ1-2	-	many	TGCAGTGCGGGGGGAGGGGGGAACTATGGCTACACCTTC	CSAGGGGNYGYTF
TRBV7-9	TRBJ2-7	-	-	TGCGCCAGCAGCCAAGATCCCGGGGGCGAAGACGAGCAGTACTTC	CASSQDPGGEDEQYF
TRBV7-9	TRBJ2-7	-	few	TGTGCCAGCAGCCAACCAACAGCACTCTACGAGCAGTACTTC	CASSQPTALYEQYF
TRBV5-2	TRBJ1-2	-	few	TGTGCCAGCAGCGCCCCGGGACAGGGTTCCCCCCGCGATGGCTACACCTTC	CASSAPGQGSPRDGYTF
TRBV9	TRBJ2-7	-	-	TGTGCCAGCAGCCAAGGGGTTCAAGAGCAGTACTTC	CASSQGVQEQYF
TRBV7-9	TRBJ1-1	-	-	TGTGCCAGCAGCTTTGTTCTTGTAAGTGAAGCTTTCTTT	CASSFVLVSEAFF
TRBV25-1	TRBJ2-7	TRBD1	many	TGTGCCAGCAGCTGGACAGGCCGGGGCTACGAGCAGTACTTC	CASSWTGRGYEQYF
TRBV10-3	TRBJ2-3	-	-	TGTGCCAGCAGTGATGGTTCGGGAGCCTCAGATACGCAGTATTTT	CASSDGSGASDTQYF
TRBV7-2	TRBJ1-2	-	-	TGTGCCAGCAGCTTGGGGGTAGGAGACTATGGCTACACCTTC	CASSLGVGDYGYTF
TRBV10-3	TRBJ1-6	-	-	TGTGCCATCAGCTCCGACGGGGAGGGGTATTCACCCCTCCACTTT	CAISSDGEGYSPLHF
TRBV25-1	TRBJ1-1	-	-	TGTGCCAGCAGTGAGGCCGGGGGCATGAACACTGAAGCTTTCTTT	CASSEAGGMNTEAFF
TRBV7-9	TRBJ2-2	-	few	TGTGCCAGCTCACCACCAGCAGTCCTGGCCAGGGAGCTGTTTTTT	CASSPPAVLARELFF
TRBV25-1	TRBJ2-2	-	-	TGTGCCAGCAGTTACTCGATCGGGGGAAACACCGGGGAGCTGTTTTTT	CASSYSIGGNTGELFF
TRBV6-5	TRBJ1-2	-	many	TGTGCCAGCAGGCGACCGACAGGCCGATATGGCTACACCTTC	CASRRPTGRYGYTF
TRBV25-1	TRBJ1-6	-	few	TGTGCCAGCAGTTTATCGTTCCGGGGGGCCCATAATTCACCCCTCCACTTT	CASSLSFRGAHNSPLHF
TRBV9	TRBJ1-2	-	-	TGTGCCAGCAGCGTAGAGGGGCAAGCCAGTTCGGGCTATGGCTACACCTTC	CASSVEGQASSGYGYTF
TRBV10-1	TRBJ1-1	-	-	TGCGCCAGCAGTGCGCAGACGAACACTGAAGCTTTCTTT	CASSAQTNTEAFF
TRBV6-5	TRBJ2-7	-	-	TGTGCCAGCAGTTACGGCCCCTATGCCGAGCAGTACTTC	CASSYGPYAEQYF
TRBV7-9	TRBJ1-4	-	-	TGTGCCAGCAGCTATCAGGGACATTTAAATGAAAAACTGTTTTTT	CASSYQGHLNEKLFF
TRBV20-1	TRBJ2-5	TRBD2	-	TGCAGTGCTACTAGCGGGAGTGTGTATGAGACCCAGTACTTC	CSATSGSVYETQYF
TRBV7-9	TRBJ1-5	TRBD1	-	TGTGCCACCAGCCCTGGGGCAGGGGGATATCAGCCCCAGCATTTT	CATSPGAGGYQPQHF
TRBV10-3	TRBJ2-2	TRBD2	-	TGTGCCATCAGGCTAGCGGGGACGAACACCGGGGAGCTGTTTTTT	CAIRLAGTNTGELFF
TRBV11-1	TRBJ2-2	-	few	TGTGCCAGCAGATCCCGGTTGGGCGCCGGGGAGCTGTTTTTT	CASRSRLGAGELFF
TRBV7-9	TRBJ1-1	-	-	TGTGCCAGCAGCTTCGGACTAGCGGGGAATGAAGCTTTCTTT	CASSFGLAGNEAFF
TRBV7-3	TRBJ1-5	-	-	TGTGCCAGCAGCTTGACGGGACTAAATCAGCCCCAGCATTTT	CASSLTGLNQPQHF